This T cell receptor (beta chain) is from a study of T cell changes during pregnancy in multiple sclerosis. Here immunoSEQ multiplex PCR was the method, and the copy in TCRdb shows in-frame clones only, minus some. The sample consists of roughly 50,000 clones, about 94% of them appearing once. Germline loops: CDR1 MNHNS, CDR2 SASEGT. Losses at the gene ends were 4 bases for V and 3 bases for J; bases not matched to a gene: 5. The CDR3 spans 15 residues. V is TRBV6-1 and J is TRBJ1-2; 10 bases match TRBD1. The sequencing used CD4+ T cells from peripheral blood mononuclear cells, collected after pregnancy. The clonotype originates from a female donor with multiple sclerosis, enrolled in a pregnancy study. Here the CDR3 DNA reads TGTGCCAGCAGTGTAAGGACAGGGGGTGACTATGGCTACACCTTC. Translated: CASSVRTGGDYGYTF.